The 19 T cell receptor beta chains given below trace back to one sample, sequenced in a study of PD-1 blockade in classical Hodgkin lymphoma. Some clones are missing from TCRdb's copy, which holds only in-frame ones; the method was immunoSEQ multiplex PCR. The sample lists nearly 50,000 clones; roughly 80% were seen once. The time point is: cycle 4 day 1 (C4D1), after around six weeks of nivolumab. Every single patient, without exception, relapsed after autologous stem cell transplantation, and brentuximab vedotin exposure varied. The sample in question was peripheral blood mononuclear cells (PBMCs), obtained before the fourth cycle of nivolumab. The source of these receptors is a human donor with classical Hodgkin lymphoma.

The chain couples TRBV28 to TRBJ2-1; TRBD2 agrees at 11 bases. Trimming cost V 6 bases and J 2 bases; bases outside gene matches: 6. This CDR3 region has 16 residues. Germline V gene sequence: CDR1 MDHEN, CDR2 SYDVKM. The CDR3 loop reads CASRSLSGRAYNEQFF. The DNA for the CDR3 is TGTGCCAGCAGATCTCTTAGCGGGAGGGCCTACAATGAGCAGTTCTTC.

The chain recombines TRBV9 with TRBJ1-2; tentative D call: TRBD1 (6 bases). Trimming took 0 bases from V and 6 from J, leaving 12 bases between them. Germline assignment: CDR1 SGDLS and CDR2 YYNGEE. The length of the CDR3 is 14 residues. For the CDR3, the DNA is TGTGCCAGCAGCGTAGCTGGGGGCGCTAATGGCTACACCTTC. Amino acid sequence: CASSVAGGANGYTF.

V is TRBV28 and J is TRBJ1-1; D possibly corresponds to TRBD1 (5 bases). From germline, CDR1 is MDHEN and CDR2 SYDVKM. This CDR3 has 16 amino acids. Trimming took off 2 bases at V and 1 base at J, with 14 bases between the two ends. CDR3 in DNA: TGTGCCAGCAGTTTAGGAGGGGCGCAGGGGAACACTGAAGCTTTCTTT. It translates to CASSLGGAQGNTEAFF.

CDR3 amino acids: CASSEGGADTAYEQYF. The CDR3 nucleotides read TGTGCCAGCAGTGAAGGTGGGGCAGATACCGCCTACGAGCAGTACTTC. The rearrangement links TRBV2 to TRBJ2-7, with D perhaps TRBD1 (5 bases). Trimming stripped 1 base from V and 2 bases from J, with 15 bases between. Germline V gene data show CDR1 as SNHLY and CDR2 as FYNNEI. The CDR3 consists of 16 residues.

This clone was seen a handful of times. The chain is built from TRBV6-6 and TRBJ2-1, with a tentative D call TRBD2 (6 bases). The CDR3 contains 16 residues. The V and J ends lost 2 bases and 7 bases respectively, with 18 bases between them. The germline gives CDR1 MNHNY, CDR2 SVGAGI (reference sequence). The CDR3, as DNA: TGTGCCAGCAGTTACACCCTAGCGAGTATGTTAAATGAGCAGTTCTTC. Protein sequence: CASSYTLASMLNEQFF.

V and J are TRBV28 and TRBJ2-1; 11 nucleotides align to TRBD2. Germline lookup yields CDR1 MDHEN and CDR2 SYDVKM. The CDR3 covers 17 residues. Trimming took 6 bases from V and 0 from J; bases not matched to a gene: 7. The CDR3 protein is CASSSGLAGHSYNEQFF. DNA for the CDR3: TGTGCCAGCAGCTCTGGACTAGCGGGCCACTCCTACAATGAGCAGTTCTTC.

A single count supports this clone. The V gene is TRBV5-1, the J gene TRBJ2-2; tentative D call: TRBD1 (5 bases). This CDR3 is built from 15 residues. The germline gives CDR1 SGHRS, CDR2 YFSETQ. V was cut by 0 bases and J by 3 bases, with 9 bases left in between. For the CDR3, the DNA is TGCGCCAGCAGCTTGGAACAGGCCTACACCGGGGAGCTGTTTTTT. Amino acids: CASSLEQAYTGELFF.

This clone was recorded once. The chain carries TRBV28 and TRBJ1-5; D possibly corresponds to TRBD1 (5 bases). CDR1 and CDR2 (germline): MDHEN, SYDVKM. CDR3 length: 12 residues. V shed 4 bases and J shed 6 bases, with 7 bases lying between them. The DNA of the CDR3 is TGTGCCAGCAGTTCCCAGGGTCAGCCCCAGCATTTT. It specifies CASSSQGQPQHF.

This chain links TRBV4-3 with TRBJ2-7; 7 bases are shared with TRBD2. Germline V lookup: CDR1 LGHNA, CDR2 YSLEER. There are 16 residues in the CDR3. J lost 0 bases, V lost 0 bases, and 5 bases had no gene match. CDR3 nucleotides: TGCGCCAGCAGCCAAGAGAAGCGGGAAAACTCCTACGAGCAGTACTTC. It encodes CASSQEKRENSYEQYF.

The rearrangement joins TRBV7-8 to TRBJ1-4; 7 nucleotides match TRBD1. Germline V gene sequence: CDR1 SGHVS, CDR2 FQNEAQ. CDR3 size: 16 residues. V lost 5 bases and J lost 4; bases outside the gene matches: 10. DNA for the CDR3: TGTGCCAGCAGCCCCAGCCCGGGACAGAGTAATGAAAAACTGTTTTTT. It specifies CASSPSPGQSNEKLFF. Full variable domain (rest looked up from reference TRBV7-8 and TRBJ1-4): GAGVSQSPRYKVAKRGQDVALRCDPISGHVSLFWYQQALGQGPEFLTYFQNEAQLDKSGLPSDRFFAERPEGSVSTLKIQRTQQEDSAVYLCASSPSPGQSNEKLFFGSGTQLSVL.

The chain links TRBV25-1 to TRBJ2-5; no firm D call. V dropped 3 bases and J dropped 1 base, with 9 bases sitting between them. The CDR3 is 14 residues long. Germline-derived CDR1 and CDR2 are MGHDK and SYGVNS. CDR3 loop: CASSDKFTQETQYF. The CDR3, as DNA: TGTGCCAGCAGTGATAAGTTCACCCAAGAGACCCAGTACTTC.

The chain links TRBV7-9 to TRBJ1-3; TRBD1 is a possible D gene (5 bases). The CDR3 contains 17 residues. CDR1 SEHNR and CDR2 FQNEAQ come from the germline V gene (reference sequence). V was cut by 2 bases and J by 2 bases, with 16 bases left in between. CDR3 loop: CASSLRPGKVAGNTIYF. CDR3 nucleotides: TGTGCCAGCAGCTTACGACCAGGGAAAGTCGCTGGAAACACCATATATTTT.

J is TRBJ2-1 and V is TRBV9; 8 bases are a match to TRBD2. Germline CDR1 SGDLS, CDR2 YYNGEE. Trimming at V came to 6 bases and at J to 7 bases, leaving 12 bases not matched to a gene. The CDR3 covers 15 residues. CDR3 nucleotide sequence: TGTGCCAGCACCCTAGAGGGGCTAGCGGGTAATGAGCAGTTCTTC. It encodes CASTLEGLAGNEQFF.

This sequence joins TRBV6-5 and TRBJ1-5; possible D gene TRBD1, 5 bases. CDR1 and CDR2 (germline): MNHEY, SVGAGI. Trimming left V 4 bases short and J 4 bases short, with 17 bases between. CDR3 length: 16 residues. The CDR3 nucleotides are TGTGCCAGCAGTTCTACCTACGGGACCCTGAATCAGCCCCAGCATTTT. Protein sequence: CASSSTYGTLNQPQHF.

This CDR3 reads CAISGRAGGPSYEQYF. In nucleotides, the CDR3 is TGTGCCATCAGTGGGCGAGCGGGAGGGCCTTCCTACGAGCAGTACTTC. The V gene is TRBV10-3, the J gene TRBJ2-7; 10 bases align to TRBD2. Germline V gene sequence: CDR1 ENHRY, CDR2 SYGVKD. The CDR3 runs to 16 residues. Unmatched junction bases numbered 7, after V lost 4 bases and J lost 1 base.

The chain couples TRBV28 to TRBJ2-2; 7 nucleotides align to TRBD1. Trimming removed 0 bases from V and 5 bases from J; junction bases left unmatched: 3. Germline-derived CDR1 and CDR2 are MDHEN and SYDVKM. CDR3 length: 15 residues. The CDR3 is CASSLWDRSTGELFF. Here the CDR3 DNA reads TGTGCCAGCAGTTTATGGGACAGGTCGACCGGGGAGCTGTTTTTT. The full variable domain, with the rest looked up from reference TRBV28 and TRBJ2-2, is DVKVTQSSRYLVKRTGEKVFLECVQDMDHENMFWYRQDPGLGLRLIYFSYDVKMKEKGDIPEGYSVSREKKERFSLILESASTNQTSMYLCASSLWDRSTGELFFGEGSRLTVL.

J is TRBJ2-5 and V is TRBV25-1, with D hard to call. V was shortened by 0 bases and J by 7 bases, with 3 bases between the two germline ends. Germline V gives CDR1 MGHDK, CDR2 SYGVNS. The CDR3 length is 11 residues. CDR3 amino acids: CASSEYGTQYF. As DNA, the CDR3 is TGTGCCAGCAGTGAATACGGGACCCAGTACTTC.

This chain joins TRBV19 and TRBJ2-7, with D uncertain. The CDR3 loop spans 14 amino acids. The germline V gene has CDR1 LNHDA and CDR2 SQIVND (reference sequence). Trimming left V 4 bases short and J 4 bases short, with 14 bases between. The CDR3 reads CASSTAGFSYEQYF. CDR3 in DNA: TGTGCCAGTAGTACAGCCGGGTTTTCATACGAGCAGTACTTC.

This chain connects TRBV25-1 to TRBJ1-4; 8 bases match TRBD1. The J segment lost 7 bases and the V segment lost 11 bases, leaving 9 bases of the junction unmatched. The length of the CDR3 is 13 residues. Germline CDR1 reads MGHDK; CDR2 reads SYGVNS. CDR3 amino acids: CASNGDRTEKLFF. CDR3 bases: TGTGCCTCGAATGGGGACAGGACTGAAAAACTGTTTTTT.